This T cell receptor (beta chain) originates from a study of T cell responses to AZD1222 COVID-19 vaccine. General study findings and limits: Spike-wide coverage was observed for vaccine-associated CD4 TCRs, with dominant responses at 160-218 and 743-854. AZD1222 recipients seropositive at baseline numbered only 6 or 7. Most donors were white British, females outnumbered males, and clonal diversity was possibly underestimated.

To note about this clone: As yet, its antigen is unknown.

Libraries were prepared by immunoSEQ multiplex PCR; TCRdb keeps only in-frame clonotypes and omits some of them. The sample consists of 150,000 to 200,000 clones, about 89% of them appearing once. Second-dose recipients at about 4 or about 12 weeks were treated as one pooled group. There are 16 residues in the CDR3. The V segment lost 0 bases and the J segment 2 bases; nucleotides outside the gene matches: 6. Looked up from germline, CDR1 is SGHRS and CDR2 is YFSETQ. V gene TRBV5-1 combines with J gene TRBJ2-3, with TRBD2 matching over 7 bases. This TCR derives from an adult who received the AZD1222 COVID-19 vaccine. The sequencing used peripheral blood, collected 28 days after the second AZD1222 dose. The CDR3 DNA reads TGCGCCAGCAGCTTGGCCAGTACTAGCGTCACAGATACGCAGTATTTT. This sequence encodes CASSLASTSVTDTQYF.